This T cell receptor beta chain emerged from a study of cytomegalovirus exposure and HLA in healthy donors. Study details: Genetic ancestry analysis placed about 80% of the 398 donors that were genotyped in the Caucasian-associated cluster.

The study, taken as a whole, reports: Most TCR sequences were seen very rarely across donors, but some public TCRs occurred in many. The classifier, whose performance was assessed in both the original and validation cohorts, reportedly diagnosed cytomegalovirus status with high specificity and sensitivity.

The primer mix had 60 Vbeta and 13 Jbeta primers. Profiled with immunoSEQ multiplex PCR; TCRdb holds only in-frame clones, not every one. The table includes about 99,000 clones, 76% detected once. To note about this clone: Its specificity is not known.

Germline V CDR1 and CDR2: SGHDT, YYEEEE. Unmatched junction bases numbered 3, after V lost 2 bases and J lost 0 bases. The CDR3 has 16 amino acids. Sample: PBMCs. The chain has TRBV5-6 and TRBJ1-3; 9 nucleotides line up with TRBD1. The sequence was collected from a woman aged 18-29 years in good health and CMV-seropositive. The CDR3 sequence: CASSFGTGPSGNTIYF. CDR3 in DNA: TGTGCCAGCAGCTTCGGGACAGGGCCCTCTGGAAACACCATATATTTT.